The present TCR beta chain was sequenced within a study of blood T cells in healthy people across ages. Study overall: Template switching retrieved approximately one barcoded beta molecule for each two T cells. Study-wide results and caveats: Measured against age, TCR beta diversity per million T cells decreased in a roughly linear manner. Both higher diversity and more naive CD4+ cells marked long-lived donors when set against aged donors.

Germline values: CDR1 MNHNS, CDR2 SASEGT. The length of the CDR3 is 11 residues. V was clipped by 2 bases and J by 10 bases, with 6 bases between them. This clonotype appeared many times. Its antigen is unknown. Next came a second PCR, run for about 7 to 12 cycles, which used a sample-barcoded 5' primer along with a J-beta primer mix. One entry per CDR3 protein results from TCRdb running MiXCR on the 5' RACE reads. In the table there are about 1.6 million distinct CDR3 sequences, 30% to 40% of which are singletons. The sequenced sample consisted of blood. The rearrangement links TRBV6-1 to TRBJ2-1; D possibly corresponds to TRBD2 (6 bases). The clonotype originates from a young woman in good health. CDR3: CASSERGEQFF. CDR3 nucleotides: TGTGCCAGCAGTGAACGGGGGGAGCAGTTCTTC.